These T cell receptor beta chains were read from a single sample in a study of blood T cell repertoires in COVID-19. Profiled with immunoSEQ multiplex PCR; TCRdb holds only in-frame clones, not every one. The sample lists roughly 200,000 clones; approximately 90% were seen once. The sample taken for sequencing was peripheral blood. These receptors were collected from a man aged 45-65 years with COVID-19, enrolled during active disease. CDR3s include the opening cysteine and the closing phenylalanine or tryptophan. D genes are given only for firm matches. Some rows mark clone size as missing; the rest say once, few, many or name a class of expanded clone.

v_call	j_call	clone_size	d_call	cdr3_nt	cdr3_aa
TRBV20-1	TRBJ2-5	once	TRBD2	TGCAGTGCTAGTATCGGGACTAGCAAAGAGACCCAGTACTTC	CSASIGTSKETQYF
TRBV5-6	TRBJ2-3	NA	NA	TGTGCCAGCAGCTTGGTTGGGGAACTAGGGCCAGATACGCAGTATTTT	CASSLVGELGPDTQYF
TRBV6-6	TRBJ2-1	NA	TRBD2	TGTGCCAGCATGTCGAAGGCGGGAGAGGGGTACAATGAGCAGTTCTTC	CASMSKAGEGYNEQFF
TRBV2	TRBJ1-2	NA	TRBD1	TGTGCCAGCAGTGAGACAGGGGGCTCGGATGGCTACACCTTC	CASSETGGSDGYTF
TRBV3-1/TRBV3-2	TRBJ1-1	NA	TRBD1	TGTGCCAGCAGCCAAGGGGACAGGGGGCATTTAGCTTTCTTT	CASSQGDRGHLAFF
TRBV7-2	TRBJ2-3	NA	TRBD2	TGTGCCAGCAGCTTAGCCGGGACTAGCGGGGGGGCCGGGGATACGCAGTATTTT	CASSLAGTSGGAGDTQYF
TRBV19	TRBJ1-4	NA	NA	TGTGCCAGTTCGGTGCAGGGCAGTGAAAAACTGTTTTTT	CASSVQGSEKLFF
TRBV6-2/TRBV6-3	TRBJ2-5	few	NA	TGTGCCAGCAGCCCCCGGACAAGGATCAGAGAGACCCAGTACTTC	CASSPRTRIRETQYF
TRBV2	TRBJ1-2	NA	NA	TGTGCCAGCAGTGAAGGTGGGGCAGGGAAATATGGCTACACCTTC	CASSEGGAGKYGYTF
TRBV14	TRBJ2-5	NA	TRBD1	TGTGCCAGCAGCCAAGTGACAGGGGGCCGGGAGACCCAGTACTTC	CASSQVTGGRETQYF